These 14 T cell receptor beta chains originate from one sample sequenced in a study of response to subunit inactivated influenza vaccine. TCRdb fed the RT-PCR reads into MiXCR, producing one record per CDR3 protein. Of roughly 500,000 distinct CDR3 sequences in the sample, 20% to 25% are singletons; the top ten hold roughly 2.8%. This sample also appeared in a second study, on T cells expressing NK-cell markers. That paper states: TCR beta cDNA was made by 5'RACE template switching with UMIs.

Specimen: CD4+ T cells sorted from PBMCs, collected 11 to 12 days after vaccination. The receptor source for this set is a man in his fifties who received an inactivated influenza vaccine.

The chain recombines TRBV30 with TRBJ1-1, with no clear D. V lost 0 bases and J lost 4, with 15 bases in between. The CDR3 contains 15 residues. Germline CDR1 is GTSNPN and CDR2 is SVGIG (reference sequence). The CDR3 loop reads CAWSVNLGVGTEAFF. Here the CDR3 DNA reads TGTGCCTGGAGTGTAAACCTCGGCGTGGGCACTGAAGCTTTCTTT.

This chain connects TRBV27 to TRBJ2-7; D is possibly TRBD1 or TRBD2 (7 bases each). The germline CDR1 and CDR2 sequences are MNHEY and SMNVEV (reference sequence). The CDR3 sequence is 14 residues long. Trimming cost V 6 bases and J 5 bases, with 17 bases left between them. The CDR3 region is CASRPQGRDHEQYF. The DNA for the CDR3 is TGTGCCAGCAGACCACAGGGGAGGGACCACGAGCAGTACTTC.

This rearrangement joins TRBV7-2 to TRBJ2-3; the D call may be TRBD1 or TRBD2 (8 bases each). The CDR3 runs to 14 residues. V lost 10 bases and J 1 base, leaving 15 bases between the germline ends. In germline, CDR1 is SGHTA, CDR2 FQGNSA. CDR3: CATGGGGRTDTQYF. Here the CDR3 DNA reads TGTGCCACAGGGGGCGGGGGGCGCACAGATACGCAGTATTTT.

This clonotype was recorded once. CDR3 nucleotides: TGCGCCAGCAGCCAAGATTGGGGAAGAGCGAACACTGAAGCTTTCTTT. Its translation: CASSQDWGRANTEAFF. The rearrangement joins TRBV4-1 to TRBJ1-1, with D uncertain. V lost 0 bases and J lost 1, with 12 bases in between. This CDR3 is built from 16 residues. CDR1 is MGHRA and CDR2 is YSYEKL in the germline V gene.

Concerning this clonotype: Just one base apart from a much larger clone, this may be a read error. The DNA for the CDR3 is TGTGCCAGCAGCGCCTCCGGTGGATCTCCGGGTACGCAGTATTTT. Translating it yields CASSASGGSPGTQYF. This chain links TRBV11-2 with TRBJ2-3; D remains unclear. Between the trimmed V and J ends, which lost 5 bases and 8 bases, there was a span of 20 bases. The CDR3 has 15 residues. Germline loops: CDR1 SGHAT, CDR2 FQNNGV.

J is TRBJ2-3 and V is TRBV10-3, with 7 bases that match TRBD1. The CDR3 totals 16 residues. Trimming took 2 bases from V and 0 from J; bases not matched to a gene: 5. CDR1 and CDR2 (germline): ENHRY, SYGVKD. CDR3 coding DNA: TGTGCCATCAGTGAGGAGAACAGGGGAAGCACAGATACGCAGTATTTT. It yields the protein CAISEENRGSTDTQYF.

The CDR3 DNA reads as TGTGCCAGCAGTAACCTGGCGAAGCGAAAATTGGGTCCCGGGGAGCTGTTTTTT. It specifies CASSNLAKRKLGPGELFF. The V and J genes are TRBV28 and TRBJ2-2; D is uncertain. The V gene's germline CDR1 is MDHEN and CDR2 SYDVKM. The germline V and J ends were trimmed by 5 bases and 6 bases, with 25 bases remaining between them. The CDR3 is 18 residues long.

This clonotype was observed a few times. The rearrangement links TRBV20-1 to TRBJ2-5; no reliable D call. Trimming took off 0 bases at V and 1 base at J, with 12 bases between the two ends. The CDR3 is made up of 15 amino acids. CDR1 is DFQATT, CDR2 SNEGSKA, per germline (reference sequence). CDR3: CSARDPVYIQETQYF. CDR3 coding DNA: TGCAGTGCTAGAGATCCCGTCTACATCCAAGAGACCCAGTACTTC.

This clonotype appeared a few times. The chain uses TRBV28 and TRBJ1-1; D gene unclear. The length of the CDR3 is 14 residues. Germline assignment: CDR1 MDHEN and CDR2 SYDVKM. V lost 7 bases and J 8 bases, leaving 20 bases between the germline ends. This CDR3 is CASIPAGKIPEAFF. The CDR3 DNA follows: TGTGCCAGCATTCCTGCGGGAAAAATACCAGAAGCTTTCTTT.

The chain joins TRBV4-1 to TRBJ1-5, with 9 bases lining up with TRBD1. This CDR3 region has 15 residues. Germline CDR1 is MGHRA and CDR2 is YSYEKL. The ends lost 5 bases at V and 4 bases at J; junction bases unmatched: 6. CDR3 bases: TGCGCCAGCAGCGAAGGACAGGGGACTAATCAGCCCCAGCATTTT. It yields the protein CASSEGQGTNQPQHF.

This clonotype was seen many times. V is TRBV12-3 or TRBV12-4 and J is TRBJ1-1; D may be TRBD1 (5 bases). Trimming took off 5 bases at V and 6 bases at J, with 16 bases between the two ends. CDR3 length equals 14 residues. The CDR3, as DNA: TGTGCCAGCAGTCTCTCGGGGGGAGAGGCTGAAGCTTTCTTT. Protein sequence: CASSLSGGEAEAFF.

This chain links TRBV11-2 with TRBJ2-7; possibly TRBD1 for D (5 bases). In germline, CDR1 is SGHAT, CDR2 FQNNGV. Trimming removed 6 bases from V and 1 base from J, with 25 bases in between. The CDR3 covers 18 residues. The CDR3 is CASRSPFRSAGKSYEQYF. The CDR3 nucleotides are TGTGCCAGCAGAAGTCCTTTTCGCTCGGCAGGGAAGTCCTACGAGCAGTACTTC. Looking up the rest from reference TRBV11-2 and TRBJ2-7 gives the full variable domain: EAGVAQSPRYKIIEKRQSVAFWCNPISGHATLYWYQQILGQGPKLLIQFQNNGVVDDSQLPKDRFSAERLKGVDSTLKIQPAKLEDSAVYLCASRSPFRSAGKSYEQYFGPGTRLTVT.

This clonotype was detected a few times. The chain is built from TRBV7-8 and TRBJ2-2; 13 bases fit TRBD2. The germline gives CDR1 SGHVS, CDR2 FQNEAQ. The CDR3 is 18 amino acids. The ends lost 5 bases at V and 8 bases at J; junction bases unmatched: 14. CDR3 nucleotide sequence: TGTGCCAGCAGCCAAACATCCGGCGGGACTAGCGGGATTGGGGAGCTGTTTTTT. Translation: CASSQTSGGTSGIGELFF.

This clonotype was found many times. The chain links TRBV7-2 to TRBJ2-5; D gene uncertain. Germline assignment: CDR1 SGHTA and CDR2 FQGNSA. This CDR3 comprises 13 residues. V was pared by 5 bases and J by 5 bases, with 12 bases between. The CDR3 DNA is TGTGCCAGCAGCCCGAGAGTTTGGGAGACCCAGTACTTC. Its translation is CASSPRVWETQYF.